This T cell receptor beta chain derives from a study of identical twins. Study results and caveats: Models underpredicted monozygotic twin sharing of out-of-frame TCR alpha. Alpha sequences out of frame and shared by twins had excess low generation probability.

On this clonotype: Its antigen remains unidentified.

Unique molecular identifiers were present on the cDNA, which also gained a universal primer site by template switching. TCRdb re-analysed the 5' RACE reads in MiXCR, keeping a single row per CDR3 protein. The table records some 1,600,000 distinct CDR3 sequences, about 31% of them present only once. Germline trimming cut 5 bases from V and 2 bases from J; bases unmatched to any gene: 4. CDR3 length equals 13 residues. Per germline, CDR1 DFQATT and CDR2 SNEGSKA (reference sequence). Sequenced material: cord blood. The clonotype originates from a newborn girl in good health. The chain carries TRBV20-1 and TRBJ1-1, with 8 bases lining up with TRBD1. Here the CDR3 reads CSAWTGTNTEAFF. The CDR3, as DNA: TGCAGTGCTTGGACAGGGACTAACACTGAAGCTTTCTTT.